This is a list of T cell receptor beta chains from one sample in a study of vaccination effects on CD4 cells after COVID-19. Their recognized antigens are unknown. Sequenced by immunoSEQ multiplex PCR; TCRdb stores in-frame clones only, minus some. The sample yields around 49,000 clones, 65% to 80% seen once. The sample consisted of CD4+ T cells from PBMCs cultured without peptide, taken after COVID-19 vaccination. The receptors stem from a human donor who received a COVID-19 vaccine. Each CDR3 is given with its conserved first and last residue. D genes are given only for firm matches. A clone size is listed for some rows: how often the clone was seen (once, few, many), or a class if it is expanded.

>-|-|TRBV7-9|TRBJ1-2
CASSLVGGGYGYTF
TGTGCTAGCAGCTTAGTGGGGGGAGGCTATGGCTACACCTTC
>-|-|TRBV14|TRBJ1-3
CASSQAGNFGNTIYF
TGTGCCAGCAGCCAAGCGGGAAATTTTGGAAACACCATATATTTT
>-|-|TRBV29-1|TRBJ2-5
CSLRRTAEETQYF
TGCAGCCTTAGGAGGACAGCAGAAGAGACCCAGTACTTC
>-|-|TRBV5-6|TRBJ2-5
CASSPASPLIETQYF
TGTGCCAGCAGCCCGGCTAGCCCTCTCATAGAGACCCAGTACTTC
>once|-|TRBV7-9|TRBJ2-3
CASSPRLGTQYF
TGTGCCAGCAGCCCGAGACTAGGTACGCAGTATTTT
>-|TRBD2|TRBV7-2|TRBJ2-1
CASSDPRLAGGPNEQFF
TGTGCCAGCAGCGATCCTAGACTAGCGGGAGGGCCTAATGAGCAGTTCTTC
>-|-|TRBV20-1|TRBJ1-2
CSASLESGGYTF
TGCAGTGCTAGTCTGGAGTCGGGTGGCTACACCTTC
>-|-|TRBV30|TRBJ2-5
CAWISGTSQETQYF
TGTGCCTGGATTTCGGGGACCTCCCAAGAGACCCAGTACTTC
>-|-|TRBV10-1|TRBJ2-7
CASSQLQGSDYEQYF
TGCGCCAGCAGTCAACTACAGGGTTCCGACTACGAGCAGTACTTC
>-|-|TRBV10-1|TRBJ1-1
CASRLDNMNTEAFF
TGCGCCAGCAGGCTGGACAACATGAACACTGAAGCTTTCTTT
>-|-|TRBV7-6|TRBJ1-2
CASSPIGNGYTF
TGTGCCAGCAGCCCCATAGGAAATGGCTACACCTTC
>-|-|TRBV11-1|TRBJ1-1
CASSLSAYTEAFF
TGTGCCAGCAGCCTCAGCGCGTACACTGAAGCTTTCTTT
>-|TRBD2|TRBV19|TRBJ2-2
CASRRVAGVITGELFF
TGTGCCAGTAGAAGGGTCGCGGGAGTCATCACCGGGGAGCTGTTTTTT
>-|TRBD1|TRBV15|TRBJ1-2
CATSRGQGQGFSDYTF
TGTGCCACCAGCAGGGGCCAAGGACAGGGGTTCTCTGACTACACCTTC
>few|-|TRBV5-6|TRBJ2-7
CASSLGITQYF
TGTGCCAGCAGCTTGGGTATTACACAGTACTTC
>-|TRBD2|TRBV5-1|TRBJ2-3
CASSWQKREEDTQYF
TGCGCCAGCAGCTGGCAGAAGCGGGAGGAGGATACGCAGTATTTT
>few|TRBD2|TRBV6-4|TRBJ2-7
CASSPEGLGEQYF
TGTGCCAGCAGTCCAGAGGGACTAGGCGAGCAGTACTTC
>-|-|TRBV3-1/TRBV3-2|TRBJ2-1
CASSPQSGSSKKGNEQFF
TGTGCCAGCAGCCCTCAATCCGGGTCCTCCAAGAAGGGGAATGAGCAGTTCTTC
>-|-|TRBV2|TRBJ1-5
CASTGAYSNQPQHF
TGTGCCAGCACGGGGGCCTATAGCAATCAGCCCCAGCATTTT
>-|TRBD1|TRBV6-1|TRBJ1-2
CASSEYQGVNYGYTF
TGTGCCAGCAGTGAATATCAGGGGGTAAACTATGGCTACACCTTC
>-|TRBD2|TRBV25-1|TRBJ2-7
CASSEFSSGGSYEQYF
TGTGCCAGCAGTGAATTCAGTAGCGGGGGCTCCTACGAGCAGTACTTC
>-|-|TRBV5-1|TRBJ2-2
CASSLGGSNTGELFF
TGCGCCAGCAGCTTGGGGGGTTCGAACACCGGGGAGCTGTTTTTT